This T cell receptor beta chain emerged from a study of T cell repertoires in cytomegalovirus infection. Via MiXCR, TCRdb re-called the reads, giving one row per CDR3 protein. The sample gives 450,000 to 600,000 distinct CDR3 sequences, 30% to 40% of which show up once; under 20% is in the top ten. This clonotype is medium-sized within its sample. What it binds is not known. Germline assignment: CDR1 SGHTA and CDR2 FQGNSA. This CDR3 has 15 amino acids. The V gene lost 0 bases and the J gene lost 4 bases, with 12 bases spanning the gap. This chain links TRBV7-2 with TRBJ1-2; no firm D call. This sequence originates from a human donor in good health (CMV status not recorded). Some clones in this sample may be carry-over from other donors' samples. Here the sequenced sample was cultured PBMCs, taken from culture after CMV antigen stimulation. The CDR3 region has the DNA TGTGCCAGCAGCTTAGCACGGGCTTTCGGCTATGGCTACACCTTC. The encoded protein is CASSLARAFGYGYTF.